This T cell receptor (beta chain) was obtained from a study of Graves' ophthalmopathy and Graves' hyperthyroidism. V lost 8 bases, J lost 9 bases, and 19 bases lay in between. The CDR3 runs to 13 residues. This clonotype was observed at least ten times. Researchers took RNA transcripts and amplified TCR beta CDR3 regions from them. An initial RT-PCR round employing HTBI primers preceded a second-round multiplex PCR. TCRdb ran MiXCR on the multiplex PCR reads and lists one entry per CDR3 protein. The data hold 560,000 or so distinct CDR3 sequences, with roughly 39% observed a single time. This clonotype originated in an adult man with Graves' hyperthyroidism. Specimen: peripheral blood or thyroid tissue (not recorded which). The chain couples TRBV12-3 or TRBV12-4 to TRBJ1-2, with a tentative D call TRBD1 (5 bases). The chain's CDR3 is CASSLRDESSYTF. The CDR3 DNA sequence: TGTGCCAGCTCGCTCCGGGACGAATCGAGCTACACCTTC.